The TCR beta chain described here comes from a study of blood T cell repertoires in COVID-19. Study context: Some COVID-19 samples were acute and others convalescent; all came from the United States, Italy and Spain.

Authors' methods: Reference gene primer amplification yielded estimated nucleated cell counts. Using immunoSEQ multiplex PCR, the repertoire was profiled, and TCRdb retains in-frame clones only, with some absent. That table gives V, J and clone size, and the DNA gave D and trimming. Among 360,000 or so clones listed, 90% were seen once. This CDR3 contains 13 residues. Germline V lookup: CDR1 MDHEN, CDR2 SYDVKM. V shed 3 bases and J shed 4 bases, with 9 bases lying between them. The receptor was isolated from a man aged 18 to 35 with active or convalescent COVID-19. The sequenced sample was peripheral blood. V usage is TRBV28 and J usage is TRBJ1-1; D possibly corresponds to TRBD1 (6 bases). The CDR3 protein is CASSFVGATEAFF. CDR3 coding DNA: TGTGCCAGCAGTTTTGTGGGGGCCACTGAAGCTTTCTTT.